This T cell receptor (beta chain) appears in the sequencing data of a study of cytomegalovirus exposure and HLA in healthy donors. Concerning this clone: Its cognate antigen is unknown.

Germline loops: CDR1 LNHDA, CDR2 SQIVND (reference sequence). The ends lost 5 bases at V and 0 bases at J; junction bases unmatched: 13. The CDR3 extends over 17 amino acids. The study's findings and limits: In a later analysis, specific HLA alleles were associated with under 20,000 TCR beta sequences at a 0.05 false discovery rate. A later analysis linked a missense DCLRE1C variant to TCR beta V- and J-gene trimming. Presence/absence analyses assumed roughly uniform sequencing depth across donors.

A multiplex PCR was run with 60 Vbeta primers and 13 Jbeta primers. Sequencing used immunoSEQ multiplex PCR; TCRdb keeps in-frame clones, though not all of them. The table has roughly 130,000 clones, less than 80% seen once; the top ten hold approximately 7%. The chain combines TRBV19 with TRBJ2-7; 7 nucleotides align to TRBD1. Specimen: PBMCs. This TCR derives from a man aged 35 to 55 in good health and CMV-seropositive. For the CDR3, the DNA is TGTGCCAGTAGTTTGAGGACAGGAGAACTCACCTCCTACGAGCAGTACTTC. Residues: CASSLRTGELTSYEQYF.